Listed here are 10 T cell receptor beta chains from one sample, sequenced in a study of blood T cell repertoires in COVID-19. The table came from immunoSEQ multiplex PCR; TCRdb's copy has only in-frame clones and leaves some out. The sample shows around 100,000 clones, 69% of them seen only once. Input material: peripheral blood. The receptors derive from a man of 80 years or more with acute or convalescent COVID-19.

CDR3: CASRGTKSGNTIYF. The DNA of the CDR3 is TGTGCCAGCAGAGGGACTAAATCTGGAAACACCATATATTTT. The chain recombines TRBV6-5 with TRBJ1-3, with D tentatively TRBD1 (5 bases). V dropped 6 bases and J dropped 1 base, with 10 bases sitting between them. The CDR3 is made up of 14 amino acids. Germline lookup yields CDR1 MNHEY and CDR2 SVGAGI.

The chain employs TRBV24-1 and TRBJ1-2; TRBD1 is a possible D gene (5 bases). V gave up 2 bases and J gave up 7 bases, with 7 bases separating them. The germline V gene encodes CDR1 KGHDR and CDR2 SFDVKD. The CDR3 is made up of 12 amino acids. Here the CDR3 reads CATSDSRAGYTF. In DNA form, the CDR3 reads TGTGCCACCAGTGATTCCAGGGCTGGCTACACCTTC.

The chain carries TRBV28 and TRBJ2-5; 7 bases are shared with TRBD2. Trimming removed 6 bases from V and 5 bases from J; junction bases left unmatched: 9. CDR3 size: 14 residues. Germline lookup yields CDR1 MDHEN and CDR2 SYDVKM. CDR3 bases: TGTGCCAGCAGGATCCCGCGGGGGTCTGAGACCCAGTACTTC. Its protein product is CASRIPRGSETQYF.

This clone was seen only a few times. The V gene is TRBV5-8, the J gene TRBJ2-3; possible D gene TRBD2, 6 bases. The germline gives CDR1 SGHTS, CDR2 YDEGEE. This CDR3 has 16 amino acids. V lost 1 base and J lost 3, with 15 bases in between. The CDR3 DNA reads as TGTGCCAGCAGCTTGCGTGGGGGAGGTCGGACAGATACGCAGTATTTT. Protein sequence: CASSLRGGGRTDTQYF.

CDR3 sequence (DNA): TGTGCCATCGGGGGACTAGCAGTTTACAATGAGCAGTTCTTC. Residues: CAIGGLAVYNEQFF. The chain employs TRBV10-3 and TRBJ2-1, with 9 bases aligning to TRBD2. CDR1 and CDR2 (germline): ENHRY, SYGVKD. The CDR3 length is 14 residues. Trimming took 8 bases from V and 4 from J; bases not matched to a gene: 6.

CDR3 loop: CASSAGLAGATDTQYF. As DNA, the CDR3 is TGTGCCAGCAGCGCCGGACTAGCGGGAGCCACAGATACGCAGTATTTT. The chain employs TRBV11-2 and TRBJ2-3; 13 nucleotides line up with TRBD2. Germline lookup yields CDR1 SGHAT and CDR2 FQNNGV. The CDR3 sequence is 16 residues long. V lost 5 bases and J lost 2; bases outside the gene matches: 4. The variable domain in full, with the rest retrieved from reference TRBV11-2 and TRBJ2-3, is EAGVAQSPRYKIIEKRQSVAFWCNPISGHATLYWYQQILGQGPKLLIQFQNNGVVDDSQLPKDRFSAERLKGVDSTLKIQPAKLEDSAVYLCASSAGLAGATDTQYFGPGTRLTVL.

This chain joins TRBV3-1 (or the pseudogene TRBV3-2) and TRBJ2-1, with 9 positions matching TRBD1. J gave up 7 bases and V 8 bases, and 21 bases lay outside the gene matches. CDR3 length: 18 amino acids. The V gene's germline CDR1 is LGHDT and CDR2 YNNKEL (reference sequence). The CDR3, as DNA: TGTGCCAGCCAATTAGGATATTTGGGACAGGGCGTATCGAATGAGCAGTTCTTC. It specifies CASQLGYLGQGVSNEQFF.

The chain combines TRBV7-8 with TRBJ2-5, with a tentative D call TRBD2 (6 bases). CDR1 is SGHVS and CDR2 is FQNEAQ in the germline V gene. Trimming took off 4 bases at V and 0 bases at J, with 12 bases between the two ends. The CDR3 spans 15 residues. In DNA form, the CDR3 reads TGTGCCAGCAGCTCTGCTAGCGAGAACCAAGAGACCCAGTACTTC. It translates to CASSSASENQETQYF.

The CDR3 reads CASSPRLSLSAKNIQYF. In DNA, the CDR3 is TGTGCCAGCAGTCCCCGACTATCCCTGTCAGCCAAAAACATTCAGTACTTC. J is TRBJ2-4 and V is TRBV27; weak D call: TRBD2 (5 bases). V was clipped by 5 bases and J by 0 bases, with 17 bases between them. The length of the CDR3 is 17 residues. Germline V gene lookup returns CDR1 MNHEY and CDR2 SMNVEV (reference sequence).

This chain connects TRBV11-2 to TRBJ2-7; tentative D call: TRBD2 (6 bases). The V end lost 5 bases, the J end lost 3 bases, and 14 bases lay between the germline ends. This CDR3 spans 14 amino acids. Germline-derived CDR1 and CDR2 are SGHAT and FQNNGV. The CDR3 sequence: CASSPLGGVYEQYF. In DNA form, the CDR3 reads TGTGCCAGCAGCCCATTGGGGGGAGTCTACGAGCAGTACTTC. Drawing the rest from reference TRBV11-2 and TRBJ2-7, the complete variable domain is EAGVAQSPRYKIIEKRQSVAFWCNPISGHATLYWYQQILGQGPKLLIQFQNNGVVDDSQLPKDRFSAERLKGVDSTLKIQPAKLEDSAVYLCASSPLGGVYEQYFGPGTRLTVT.